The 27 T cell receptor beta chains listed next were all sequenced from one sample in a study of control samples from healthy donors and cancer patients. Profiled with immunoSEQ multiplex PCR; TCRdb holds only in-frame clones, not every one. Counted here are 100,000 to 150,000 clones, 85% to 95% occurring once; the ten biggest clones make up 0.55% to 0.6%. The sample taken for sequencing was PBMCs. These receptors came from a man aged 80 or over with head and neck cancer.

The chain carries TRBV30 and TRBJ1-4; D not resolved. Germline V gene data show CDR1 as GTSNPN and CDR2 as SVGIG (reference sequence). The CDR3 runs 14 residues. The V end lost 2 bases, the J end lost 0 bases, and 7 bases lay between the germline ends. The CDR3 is CAWSRRSTNEKLFF. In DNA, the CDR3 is TGTGCCTGGAGTAGACGGTCAACTAATGAAAAACTGTTTTTT.

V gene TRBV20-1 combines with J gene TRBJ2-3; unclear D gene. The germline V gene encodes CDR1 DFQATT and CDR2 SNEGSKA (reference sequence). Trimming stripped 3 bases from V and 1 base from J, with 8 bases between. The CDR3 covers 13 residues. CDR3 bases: TGCAGTGCTAGTGGTCAGGGCACAGATACGCAGTATTTT. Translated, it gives CSASGQGTDTQYF.

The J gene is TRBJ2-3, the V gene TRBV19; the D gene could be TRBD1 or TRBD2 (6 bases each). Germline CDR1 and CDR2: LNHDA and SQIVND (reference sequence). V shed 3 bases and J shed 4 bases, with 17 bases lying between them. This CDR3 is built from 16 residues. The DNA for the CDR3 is TGTGCCAGTAGTATGGGGTCGGCAGGGGAGGCAGATACGCAGTATTTT. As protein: CASSMGSAGEADTQYF.

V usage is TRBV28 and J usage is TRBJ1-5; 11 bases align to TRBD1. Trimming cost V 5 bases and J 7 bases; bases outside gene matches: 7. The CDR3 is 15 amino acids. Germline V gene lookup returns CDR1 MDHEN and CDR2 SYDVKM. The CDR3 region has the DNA TGTGCCAGCAGTCCCGGGACAGGGGGTGGGCAGCCCCAGCATTTT. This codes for CASSPGTGGGQPQHF.

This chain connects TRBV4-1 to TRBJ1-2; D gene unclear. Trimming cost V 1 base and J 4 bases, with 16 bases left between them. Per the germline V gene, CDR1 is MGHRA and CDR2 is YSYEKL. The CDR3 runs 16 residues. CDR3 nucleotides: TGCGCCAGCAGCCAAGCAGAAGGGCCGACATTCTATGGCTACACCTTC. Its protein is CASSQAEGPTFYGYTF.

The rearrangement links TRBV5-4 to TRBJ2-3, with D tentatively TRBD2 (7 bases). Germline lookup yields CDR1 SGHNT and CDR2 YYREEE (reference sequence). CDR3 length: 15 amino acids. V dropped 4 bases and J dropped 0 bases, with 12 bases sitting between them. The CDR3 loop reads CASSRGGGSTDTQYF. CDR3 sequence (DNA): TGTGCCAGCAGCCGAGGGGGGGGGAGCACAGATACGCAGTATTTT.

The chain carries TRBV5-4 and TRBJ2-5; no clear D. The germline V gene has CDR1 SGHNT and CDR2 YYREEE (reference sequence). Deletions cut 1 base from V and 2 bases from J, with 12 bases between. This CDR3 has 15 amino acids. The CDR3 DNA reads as TGTGCCAGCAGCTTGTCGTGGCCCAGACAAGAGACCCAGTACTTC. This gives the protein CASSLSWPRQETQYF.

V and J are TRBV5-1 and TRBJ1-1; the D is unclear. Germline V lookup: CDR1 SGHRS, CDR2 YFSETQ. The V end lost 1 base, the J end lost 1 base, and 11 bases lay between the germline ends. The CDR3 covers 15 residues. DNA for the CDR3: TGCGCCAGCAGCTTGTGGCAGGCGGGGAACACTGAAGCTTTCTTT. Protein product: CASSLWQAGNTEAFF.

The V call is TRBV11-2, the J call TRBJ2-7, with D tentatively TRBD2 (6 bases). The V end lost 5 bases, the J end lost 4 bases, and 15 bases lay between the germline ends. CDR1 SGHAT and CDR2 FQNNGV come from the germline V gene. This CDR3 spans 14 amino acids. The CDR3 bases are TGTGCCAGCAGCCATCCCTTAGCGGTTTACGAGCAGTACTTC. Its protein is CASSHPLAVYEQYF. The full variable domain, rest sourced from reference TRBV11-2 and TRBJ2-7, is EAGVAQSPRYKIIEKRQSVAFWCNPISGHATLYWYQQILGQGPKLLIQFQNNGVVDDSQLPKDRFSAERLKGVDSTLKIQPAKLEDSAVYLCASSHPLAVYEQYFGPGTRLTVT.

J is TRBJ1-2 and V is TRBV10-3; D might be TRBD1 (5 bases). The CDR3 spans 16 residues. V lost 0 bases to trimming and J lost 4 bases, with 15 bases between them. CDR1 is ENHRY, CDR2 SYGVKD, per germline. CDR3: CAISESRGQGPYGYTF. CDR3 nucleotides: TGTGCCATCAGTGAGTCGAGGGGTCAGGGTCCCTATGGCTACACCTTC.

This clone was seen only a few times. CDR3: CASSLRGAGGDNEQFF. The CDR3 nucleotides are TGTGCCAGCAGCTTGCGGGGGGCCGGAGGGGACAATGAGCAGTTCTTC. The chain carries TRBV3-1 (or the pseudogene TRBV3-2) and TRBJ2-1, with TRBD2 matching over 8 bases. Germline lookup yields CDR1 LGHDT and CDR2 YNNKEL (reference sequence). J was trimmed by 5 bases and V by 5 bases; bases with no gene match: 11. CDR3 size: 16 residues.

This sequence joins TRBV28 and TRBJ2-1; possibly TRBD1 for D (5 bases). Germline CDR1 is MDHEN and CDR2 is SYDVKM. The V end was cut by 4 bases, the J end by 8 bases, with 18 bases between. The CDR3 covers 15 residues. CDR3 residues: CASSSPGFRGYEQFF. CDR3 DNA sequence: TGTGCCAGCAGTTCCCCCGGGTTTAGGGGCTATGAGCAGTTCTTC.

The CDR3 region is CASSPPNAGGEQFF. DNA of the CDR3: TGTGCCAGCTCACCGCCCAATGCGGGGGGTGAGCAGTTCTTC. The chain carries TRBV18 and TRBJ2-1, with 8 bases identical to TRBD2. V was clipped by 3 bases and J by 9 bases; unmatched bases: 7. Germline V gene sequence: CDR1 KGHSH, CDR2 LQKENI. The CDR3 has 14 amino acids.

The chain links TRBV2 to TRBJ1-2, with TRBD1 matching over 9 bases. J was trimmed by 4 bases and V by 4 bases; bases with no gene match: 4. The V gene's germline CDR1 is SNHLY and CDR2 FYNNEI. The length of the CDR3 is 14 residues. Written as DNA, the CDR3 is TGTGCCAGCAGTGGGACAGGGGCCCTCTATGGCTACACCTTC. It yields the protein CASSGTGALYGYTF.

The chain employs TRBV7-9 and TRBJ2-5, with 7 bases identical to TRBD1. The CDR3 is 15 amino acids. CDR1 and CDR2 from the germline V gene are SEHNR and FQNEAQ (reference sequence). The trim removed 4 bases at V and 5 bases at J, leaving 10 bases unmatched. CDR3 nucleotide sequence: TGTGCCAGCAGCTCCCAGGGGGAGATGGGGGAGACCCAGTACTTC. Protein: CASSSQGEMGETQYF. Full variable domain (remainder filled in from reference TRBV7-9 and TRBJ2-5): DTGVSQNPRHKITKRGQNVTFRCDPISEHNRLYWYRQTLGQGPEFLTYFQNEAQLEKSRLLSDRFSAERPKGSFSTLEIQRTEQGDSAMYLCASSSQGEMGETQYFGPGTRLLVL.

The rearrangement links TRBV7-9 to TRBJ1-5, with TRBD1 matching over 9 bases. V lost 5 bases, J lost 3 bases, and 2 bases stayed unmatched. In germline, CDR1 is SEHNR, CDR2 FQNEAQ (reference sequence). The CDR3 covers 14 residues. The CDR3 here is CASSRTGANQPQHF. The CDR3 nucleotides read TGTGCCAGCAGCCGGACAGGGGCCAATCAGCCCCAGCATTTT.

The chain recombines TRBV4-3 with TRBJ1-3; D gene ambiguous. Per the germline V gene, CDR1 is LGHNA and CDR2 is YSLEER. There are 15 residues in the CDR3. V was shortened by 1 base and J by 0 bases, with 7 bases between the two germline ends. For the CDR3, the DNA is TGCGCCAGCAGCCAAGGACCGGCCTCTGGAAACACCATATATTTT. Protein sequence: CASSQGPASGNTIYF.

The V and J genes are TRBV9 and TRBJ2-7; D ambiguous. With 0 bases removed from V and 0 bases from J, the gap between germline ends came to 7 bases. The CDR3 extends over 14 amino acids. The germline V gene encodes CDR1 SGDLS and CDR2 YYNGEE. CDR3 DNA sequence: TGTGCCAGCAGCGTAGCACAGCTCTCCTACGAGCAGTACTTC. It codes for CASSVAQLSYEQYF.

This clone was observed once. The CDR3 sequence is CATSDSGTGGWNEQFF. The CDR3 region has the DNA TGTGCCACCAGTGACTCCGGGACGGGGGGGTGGAATGAGCAGTTCTTC. This chain joins TRBV24-1 and TRBJ2-1; 8 bases match TRBD2. Trimming cost V 4 bases and J 7 bases; bases outside gene matches: 11. CDR3 size: 16 residues. CDR1 and CDR2 from the germline V gene are KGHDR and SFDVKD.

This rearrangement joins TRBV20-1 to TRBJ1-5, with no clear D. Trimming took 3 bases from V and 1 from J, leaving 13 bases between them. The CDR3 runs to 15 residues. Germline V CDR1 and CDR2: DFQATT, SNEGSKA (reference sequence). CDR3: CSASMRGVSNQPQHF. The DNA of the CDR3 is TGCAGTGCTAGTATGCGGGGTGTGAGCAATCAGCCCCAGCATTTT.

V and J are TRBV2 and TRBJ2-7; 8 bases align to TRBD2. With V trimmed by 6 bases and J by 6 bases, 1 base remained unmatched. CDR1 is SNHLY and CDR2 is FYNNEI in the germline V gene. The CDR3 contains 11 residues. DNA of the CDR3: TGTGCCAGCAGCCGGGAGGGCGAGCAGTACTTC. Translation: CASSREGEQYF.

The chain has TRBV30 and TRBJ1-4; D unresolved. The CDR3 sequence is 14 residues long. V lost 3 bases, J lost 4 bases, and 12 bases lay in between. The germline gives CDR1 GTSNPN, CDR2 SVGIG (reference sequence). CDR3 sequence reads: CAWRPGSNNEKLFF. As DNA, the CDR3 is TGTGCCTGGAGGCCCGGGAGTAATAATGAAAAACTGTTTTTT.

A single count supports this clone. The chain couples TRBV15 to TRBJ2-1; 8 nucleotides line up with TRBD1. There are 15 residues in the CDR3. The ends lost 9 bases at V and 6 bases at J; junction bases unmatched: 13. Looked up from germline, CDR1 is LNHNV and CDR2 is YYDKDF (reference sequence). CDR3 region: CATSPKPTGGNEQFF. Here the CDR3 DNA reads TGTGCCACATCCCCGAAGCCCACAGGGGGCAATGAGCAGTTCTTC.

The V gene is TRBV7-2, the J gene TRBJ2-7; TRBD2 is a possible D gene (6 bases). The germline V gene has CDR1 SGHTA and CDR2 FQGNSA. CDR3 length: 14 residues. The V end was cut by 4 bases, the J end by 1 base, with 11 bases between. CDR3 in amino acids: CASSSRLESYEQYF. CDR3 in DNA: TGTGCCAGCAGCTCGAGACTAGAATCCTACGAGCAGTACTTC. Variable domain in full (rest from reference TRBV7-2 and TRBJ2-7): GAGVSQSPSNKVTEKGKDVELRCDPISGHTALYWYRQSLGQGLEFLIYFQGNSAPDKSGLPSDRFSAERTGGSVSTLTIQRTQQEDSAVYLCASSSRLESYEQYFGPGTRLTVT.

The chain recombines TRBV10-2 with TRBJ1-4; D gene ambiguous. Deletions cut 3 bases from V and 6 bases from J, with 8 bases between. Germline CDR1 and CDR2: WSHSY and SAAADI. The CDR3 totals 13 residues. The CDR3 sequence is CASSDSNHEKLFF. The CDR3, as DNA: TGCGCCAGCAGTGACAGCAACCATGAAAAACTGTTTTTT.

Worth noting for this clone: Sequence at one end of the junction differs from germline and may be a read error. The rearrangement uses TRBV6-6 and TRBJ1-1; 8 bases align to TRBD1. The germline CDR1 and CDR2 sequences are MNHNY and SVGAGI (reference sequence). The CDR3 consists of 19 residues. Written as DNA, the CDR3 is TGTGCCAGCAGCCGAAAGGAGCCATCACGTGGGGACAGGTTCACTGAGGCTTTCTTT. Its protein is CASSRKEPSRGDRFTEAFF.

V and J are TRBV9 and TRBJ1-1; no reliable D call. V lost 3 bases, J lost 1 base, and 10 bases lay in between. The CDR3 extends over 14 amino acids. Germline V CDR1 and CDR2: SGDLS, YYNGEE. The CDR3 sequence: CASSAMGSNTEAFF. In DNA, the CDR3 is TGTGCCAGCAGCGCCATGGGGTCGAACACTGAAGCTTTCTTT.